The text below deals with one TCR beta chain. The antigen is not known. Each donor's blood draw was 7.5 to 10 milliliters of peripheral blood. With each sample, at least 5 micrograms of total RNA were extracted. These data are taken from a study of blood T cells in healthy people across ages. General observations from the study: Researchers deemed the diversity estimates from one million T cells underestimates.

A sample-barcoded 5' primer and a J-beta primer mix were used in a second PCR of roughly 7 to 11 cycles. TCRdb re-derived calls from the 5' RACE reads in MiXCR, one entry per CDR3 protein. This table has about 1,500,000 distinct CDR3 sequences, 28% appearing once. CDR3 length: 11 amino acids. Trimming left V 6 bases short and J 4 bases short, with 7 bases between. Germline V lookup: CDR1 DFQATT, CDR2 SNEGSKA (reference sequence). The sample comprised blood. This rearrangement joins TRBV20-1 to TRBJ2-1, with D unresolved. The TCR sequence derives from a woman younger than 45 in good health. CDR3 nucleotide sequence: TGCAGTGCCATACAGTACAATGAGCAGTTCTTC. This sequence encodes CSAIQYNEQFF.